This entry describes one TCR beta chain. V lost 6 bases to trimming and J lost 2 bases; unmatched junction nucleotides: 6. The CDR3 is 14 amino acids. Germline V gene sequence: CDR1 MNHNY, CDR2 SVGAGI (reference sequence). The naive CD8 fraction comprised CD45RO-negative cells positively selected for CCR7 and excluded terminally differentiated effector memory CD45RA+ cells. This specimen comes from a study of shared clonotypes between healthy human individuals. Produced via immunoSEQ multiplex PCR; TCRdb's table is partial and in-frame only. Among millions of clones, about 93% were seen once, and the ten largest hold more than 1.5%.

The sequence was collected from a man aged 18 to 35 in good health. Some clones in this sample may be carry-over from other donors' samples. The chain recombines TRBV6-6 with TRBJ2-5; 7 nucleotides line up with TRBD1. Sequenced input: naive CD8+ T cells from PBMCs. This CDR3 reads CASRSRDSQETQYF. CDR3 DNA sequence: TGTGCCAGCAGATCCCGGGACAGTCAAGAGACCCAGTACTTC.